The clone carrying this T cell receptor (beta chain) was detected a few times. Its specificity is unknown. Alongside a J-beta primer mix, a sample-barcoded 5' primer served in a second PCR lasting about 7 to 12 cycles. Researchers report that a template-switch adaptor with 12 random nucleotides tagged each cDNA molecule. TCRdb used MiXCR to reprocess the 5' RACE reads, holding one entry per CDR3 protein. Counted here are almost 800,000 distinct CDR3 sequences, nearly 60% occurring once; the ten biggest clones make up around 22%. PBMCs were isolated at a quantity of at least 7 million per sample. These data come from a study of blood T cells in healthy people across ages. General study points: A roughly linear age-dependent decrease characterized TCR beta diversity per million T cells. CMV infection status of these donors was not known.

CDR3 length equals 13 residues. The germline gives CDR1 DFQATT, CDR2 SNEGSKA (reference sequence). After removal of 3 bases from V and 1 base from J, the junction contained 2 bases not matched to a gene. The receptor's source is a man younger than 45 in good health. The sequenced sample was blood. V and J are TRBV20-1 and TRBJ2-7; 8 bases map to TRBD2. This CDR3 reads CSARVAGSYEQYF. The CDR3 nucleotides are TGCAGTGCTAGGGTAGCGGGATCCTACGAGCAGTACTTC.